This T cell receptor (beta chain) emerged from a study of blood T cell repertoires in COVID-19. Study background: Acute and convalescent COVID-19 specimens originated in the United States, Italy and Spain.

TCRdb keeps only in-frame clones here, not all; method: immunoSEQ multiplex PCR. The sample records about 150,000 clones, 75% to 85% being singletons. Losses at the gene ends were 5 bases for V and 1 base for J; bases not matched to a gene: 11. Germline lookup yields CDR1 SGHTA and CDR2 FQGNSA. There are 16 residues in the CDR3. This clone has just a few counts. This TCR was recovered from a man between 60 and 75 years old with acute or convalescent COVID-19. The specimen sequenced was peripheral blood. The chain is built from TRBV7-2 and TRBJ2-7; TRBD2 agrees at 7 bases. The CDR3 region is CASSPGIWEGSYEQYF. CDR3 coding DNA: TGTGCCAGCAGCCCTGGCATTTGGGAGGGGTCCTACGAGCAGTACTTC.